This paragraph covers one T cell receptor (beta chain) sequence. The protocol was immunoSEQ multiplex PCR, while the TCRdb copy is restricted to in-frame clones and leaves out a portion. The sample includes 90,000 to 120,000 clones, 85% to 95% seen only once; the top ten take around 0.8%. These data originate in a study of T cell changes during pregnancy in multiple sclerosis. V lost 0 bases and J lost 7; bases outside the gene matches: 5. Germline V gives CDR1 SGHNT, CDR2 YYREEE (reference sequence). CDR3 size: 15 residues. This sequence was found in a female donor in good health, enrolled as a control in a pregnancy study. The material was peripheral blood, obtained in the third trimester of pregnancy. The chain links TRBV5-4 to TRBJ2-1; the match to TRBD2 covers 9 bases. CDR3 nucleotide sequence: TGTGCCAGCAGCTTGGTCGCTAGCGGGGATAATGAGCAGTTCTTC. It encodes CASSLVASGDNEQFF.